These 9 T cell receptor beta chains came from one sample sequenced in a study of early T cells in non-severe SARS-CoV-2 infection. From the 5' RACE reads, TCRdb called clonotypes with MiXCR, one entry per CDR3 protein. The sample lists about 28,000 distinct CDR3 sequences, about 4.6% occurring once. Specimen: whole blood, collected at baseline. These receptors were obtained from an adult who was a healthcare worker with PCR-confirmed SARS-CoV-2 infection or an uninfected control (not recorded which).

Turning to this clonotype: This may be a read error: a much more frequent sequence differs by one nucleotide. The chain is built from TRBV29-1 and TRBJ1-3; no clear D gene. CDR3 size: 12 residues. CDR1 and CDR2 (germline): SQVTM, ANQGSEA. The CDR3 nucleotides are TGCAGCATTGAATCGACAGGAAACACCATATATTTT. Translating it yields CSIESTGNTIYF.

This clonotype was counted many times. CDR3 DNA: TGTGCCAGCAGGGAGACAGGGGGGCCTTCGGACGAGCAGTACTTC. As protein: CASRETGGPSDEQYF. The chain has TRBV7-6 and TRBJ2-7; 9 bases are shared with TRBD1. The CDR3 spans 15 residues. V shed 6 bases, J shed 5 bases, and the junction held 11 bases outside the gene matches. Looked up from germline, CDR1 is SGHVS and CDR2 is FNYEAQ.

As DNA, the CDR3 is TGCGCCAGCAGCCAAGATGAACTAGAGGATTGGGAGACCCAGTACTTC. It encodes CASSQDELEDWETQYF. J is TRBJ2-5 and V is TRBV4-1, with a possible D match to TRBD2 (5 bases). Per germline, CDR1 MGHRA and CDR2 YSYEKL. Trimming took off 0 bases at V and 5 bases at J, with 16 bases between the two ends. The CDR3 contains 16 residues.

This clonotype has more than one count but fewer than ten. The V and J genes are TRBV15 and TRBJ2-5, with TRBD2 identical over 8 bases. The V gene end was trimmed by 3 bases and the J gene end by 1 base; junction bases not matched to a gene: 7. Germline assignment: CDR1 LNHNV and CDR2 YYDKDF (reference sequence). There are 16 residues in the CDR3. CDR3 amino acids: CATSREAGAIQETQYF. The CDR3, as DNA: TGTGCCACCAGCAGGGAAGCGGGGGCGATCCAAGAGACCCAGTACTTC.

Many counts were recorded for this clonotype. CDR3 nucleotide sequence: TGTGCCAGCAGACACCGCAGGGGCGCAGGGTATGAGCAGTTCTTC. Amino acids: CASRHRRGAGYEQFF. The genes are TRBV12-3 or TRBV12-4 and TRBJ2-1; possible D gene TRBD1, 6 bases. This CDR3 has 15 residues. Trimming shortened V by 6 bases and J by 8 bases, and 20 bases separated the two germline ends.

This clonotype came up a few times. The chain has TRBV14 and TRBJ2-1; D is uncertain. V was pared by 2 bases and J by 9 bases, with 11 bases between. The CDR3 extends over 13 amino acids. Germline V gives CDR1 SGHDN, CDR2 FVKESK. DNA of the CDR3: TGTGCCAGCAGCCAACCTTGGCCCGGTGAGCAGTTCTTC. This sequence encodes CASSQPWPGEQFF.

This clonotype has at least ten counts. V and J are TRBV10-1 and TRBJ2-7; possibly TRBD1 for D (6 bases). This CDR3 is built from 16 residues. Germline CDR1 WNHNN, CDR2 SYGVQD (reference sequence). The ends were cut back, 0 bases at V and 3 bases at J, with 15 bases in the middle. The CDR3 DNA reads as TGCGCCAGCAGTGAGTCGTTGTCAGGGGAGTTCTACGAGCAGTACTTC. Translated, it gives CASSESLSGEFYEQYF.

In its sample, this clonotype was seen many times. The chain couples TRBV7-3 to TRBJ2-2; 9 positions match TRBD2. The germline V gene encodes CDR1 SGHTA and CDR2 FQGTGA. With 4 bases clipped from V and 4 bases from J, the junction kept 7 bases outside the gene matches. CDR3 length: 16 amino acids. The CDR3 DNA is TGTGCCAGCAGCTCGAATCCTAGCGGGGTCACCGGGGAGCTGTTTTTT. Translating it yields CASSSNPSGVTGELFF.

This clonotype appeared many times. V and J are TRBV5-4 and TRBJ2-1; TRBD2 agrees at 13 bases. From germline, CDR1 is SGHNT and CDR2 YYREEE (reference sequence). Trimming at V came to 4 bases and at J to 0 bases, leaving 10 bases not matched to a gene. This CDR3 comprises 19 residues. The CDR3 protein is CASSRLGTSGASSYNEQFF. The CDR3, as DNA: TGTGCCAGCAGCAGACTCGGGACTAGCGGGGCCAGCTCCTACAATGAGCAGTTCTTC.